This T cell receptor (beta chain) appears in the sequencing data of a study of T-cell reconstitution after alpha-beta-depleted transplantation in children. General study findings and limits: At the one-year point after transplant, T-cell counts and TCRbeta diversity were found to come mostly from T cells that had been newly produced. Expanded graft clones, several hundred of them, were reportedly the source of alpha-beta T cells about two months after transplant.

This clonotype was counted many times. Its antigen remains unidentified. Unique molecular identifiers were used in preparing the TCRbeta library. TCRdb ran MiXCR on the PCR reads and lists one entry per CDR3 protein. Of some 180,000 distinct CDR3 sequences in the sample, roughly 6.6% were seen once. The clonotype was recovered from a boy aged 2 to 10 with acute lymphoblastic leukemia, due to receive a stem cell transplant. The material was PBMCs, obtained before TCRalphabeta/CD19-depleted stem cell transplant.

In nucleotides, the CDR3 is TGCAGTGCTAGAGGGCAGCAAGAGACCCAGTACTTC. As protein: CSARGQQETQYF. This chain connects TRBV20-1 to TRBJ2-5; D is unclear. V was trimmed by 1 base and J by 2 bases, leaving 5 bases between them. CDR1 and CDR2 (germline): DFQATT, SNEGSKA (reference sequence). The CDR3 has 12 amino acids.